This entry lists 21 T cell receptor beta chains sequenced from one sample in a study of T cell responses to AZD1222 COVID-19 vaccine. TCRdb keeps only in-frame clones here, not all; method: immunoSEQ multiplex PCR. The repertoire holds roughly 150,000 clones, with about 91% as singletons. The sequenced sample was peripheral blood, obtained on day 0 of MenACWY control vaccination. These receptors were taken from an adult in good health.

The chain has TRBV11-3 and TRBJ2-2; no clear D gene. The CDR3 is 13 amino acids. Germline CDR1 SGHNT, CDR2 YENEEA. V lost 5 bases to trimming and J lost 2 bases, with 6 bases between them. As DNA, the CDR3 is TGTGCCAGCAGCGTACGTAACACCGGGGAGCTGTTTTTT. Amino acids: CASSVRNTGELFF.

This chain uses TRBV12-3 or TRBV12-4 with TRBJ1-2; D call uncertain. The CDR3 is 13 amino acids. Trimming shortened V by 3 bases and J by 8 bases, and 13 bases separated the two germline ends. The CDR3 DNA reads TGTGCCAGCAGTTTTAACAGAGATGGGGGCTACACCTTC. Its translation: CASSFNRDGGYTF.

The chain employs TRBV5-6 and TRBJ2-5; perhaps TRBD2 as D (5 bases). Germline V gene data show CDR1 as SGHDT and CDR2 as YYEEEE. The CDR3 runs 13 residues. The germline V and J ends were trimmed by 4 bases and 2 bases, with 9 bases remaining between them. DNA for the CDR3: TGTGCCAGCAGCACCCGGGAACAAGAGACCCAGTACTTC. It translates to CASSTREQETQYF. The full variable domain, completed using reference TRBV5-6 and TRBJ2-5, is DAGVTQSPTHLIKTRGQQVTLRCSPKSGHDTVSWYQQALGQGPQFIFQYYEEEERQRGNFPDRFSGHQFPNYSSELNVNALLLGDSALYLCASSTREQETQYFGPGTRLLVL.

The CDR3 DNA follows: TGCAGTGCCAGGGTGGCAGATACGCAGTATTTT. This gives the protein CSARVADTQYF. The J gene is TRBJ2-3, the V gene TRBV20-1; possible D gene TRBD1, 5 bases. Trimming took 6 bases from V and 4 from J, leaving 8 bases between them. CDR3 length equals 11 residues. Germline V lookup: CDR1 DFQATT, CDR2 SNEGSKA (reference sequence).

The chain joins TRBV5-1 to TRBJ1-6; D call uncertain. CDR1 and CDR2 (germline): SGHRS, YFSETQ. Trimming removed 4 bases from V and 0 bases from J, with 8 bases in between. The CDR3 sequence is 15 residues long. CDR3 amino acids: CASSVQSSYNSPLHF. The CDR3 coding sequence is TGCGCCAGCAGCGTGCAGAGCTCCTATAATTCACCCCTCCACTTT.

The chain couples TRBV6-6 to TRBJ2-5; 8 bases map to TRBD1. The CDR3 loop spans 15 amino acids. Germline CDR1 is MNHNY and CDR2 is SVGAGI (reference sequence). V lost 2 bases and J lost 7; bases outside the gene matches: 9. The CDR3 nucleotides are TGTGCCAGCAGTTACCCAGGGGGCAATGGGGGGACCCAGTACTTC. This codes for CASSYPGGNGGTQYF.

The V gene is TRBV7-9, the J gene TRBJ2-5, with 11 bases matching TRBD2. V lost 3 bases, J lost 5 bases, and 11 bases stayed unmatched. Germline values: CDR1 SEHNR, CDR2 FQNEAQ (reference sequence). The CDR3 length is 17 residues. The CDR3 sequence is CASSFETLAGGRETQYF. The DNA of the CDR3 is TGTGCCAGCAGCTTCGAAACGCTAGCGGGGGGCCGGGAGACCCAGTACTTC.

The chain combines TRBV4-1 with TRBJ2-1, with D possibly TRBD1 on 5 matching bases. CDR3 length: 14 amino acids. The V and J ends lost 0 bases and 5 bases respectively, with 8 bases between them. The germline gives CDR1 MGHRA, CDR2 YSYEKL. For the CDR3, the DNA is TGCGCCAGCAGCCAAGAAGCCAGGGACAATGAGCAGTTCTTC. This gives the protein CASSQEARDNEQFF.

This clone was observed once. The V call is TRBV4-3, the J call TRBJ1-1, with D perhaps matching TRBD1 (6 bases). With 4 bases removed from V and 1 base from J, the gap between germline ends came to 16 bases. Germline values: CDR1 LGHNA, CDR2 YSLEER. The CDR3 is 16 residues long. The CDR3 sequence is CASSPAPTGSNTEAFF. The CDR3 DNA follows: TGCGCCAGCAGCCCTGCTCCTACAGGGTCGAACACTGAAGCTTTCTTT.

The rearrangement joins TRBV7-2 to TRBJ1-5; 7 positions match TRBD1. In germline, CDR1 is SGHTA, CDR2 FQGNSA. The CDR3 totals 14 residues. V dropped 5 bases and J dropped 6; count of bases not matched to a gene: 7. CDR3 residues: CASSANRGAQPQHF. Written as DNA, the CDR3 is TGTGCCAGCAGCGCGAACAGGGGCGCTCAGCCCCAGCATTTT.

This sequence joins TRBV11-3 and TRBJ1-1, with D unclear. V was cut by 3 bases and J by 4 bases, with 12 bases left in between. CDR3 size: 14 residues. Germline V CDR1 and CDR2: SGHNT, YENEEA. The chain's CDR3 is CASSLRVEGTEAFF. DNA of the CDR3: TGTGCCAGCAGCTTGAGGGTCGAGGGCACTGAAGCTTTCTTT.

The rearrangement uses TRBV2 and TRBJ1-5; 8 bases are a match to TRBD1. Germline-derived CDR1 and CDR2 are SNHLY and FYNNEI. The CDR3 extends over 15 amino acids. V trimming: 5 bases; J trimming: 1 base; junction bases outside the gene matches: 4. CDR3 sequence (DNA): TGTGCCAGCAGTCGACAGGGGAACAGCAATCAGCCCCAGCATTTT. Its translation is CASSRQGNSNQPQHF.

The chain joins TRBV9 to TRBJ1-1; no clear D gene. Germline CDR1 SGDLS, CDR2 YYNGEE. V dropped 1 base and J dropped 3 bases, with 7 bases sitting between them. The CDR3 is 13 residues long. The CDR3 nucleotides are TGTGCCAGCAGCGTACGAGGAGACACTGAAGCTTTCTTT. The encoded protein is CASSVRGDTEAFF.

The chain joins TRBV18 to TRBJ1-5; D possibly corresponds to TRBD1 (6 bases). The germline V and J ends were trimmed by 5 bases and 1 base, with 15 bases remaining between them. The CDR3 extends over 16 amino acids. Germline V gene sequence: CDR1 KGHSH, CDR2 LQKENI. The CDR3 loop is CASSVVGAGSNQPQHF. In nucleotides, the CDR3 is TGTGCCAGCTCAGTGGTGGGGGCCGGAAGCAATCAGCCCCAGCATTTT.

The CDR3 region has the DNA TGTGCCAGTAGTAGGCGCGGGACCTACAATGAGCAGTTCTTC. It yields the protein CASSRRGTYNEQFF. The V call is TRBV19, the J call TRBJ2-1; tentative D call: TRBD2 (6 bases). The germline V gene has CDR1 LNHDA and CDR2 SQIVND (reference sequence). With 4 bases removed from V and 2 bases from J, the gap between germline ends came to 9 bases. The CDR3 spans 14 residues.

CDR3 coding DNA: TGTGCCAGCTCCGAGCGGAGCTCCTACAATGAGCAGTTCTTC. Protein product: CASSERSSYNEQFF. The chain has TRBV18 and TRBJ2-1; tentatively, D is TRBD2 (5 bases). Germline CDR1 reads KGHSH; CDR2 reads LQKENI. V lost 6 bases and J lost 0, with 9 bases in between. This CDR3 comprises 14 residues.

The chain couples TRBV5-1 to TRBJ2-7; 7 bases map to TRBD1. Per the germline V gene, CDR1 is SGHRS and CDR2 is YFSETQ. V lost 2 bases, J lost 3 bases, and 2 bases stayed unmatched. The CDR3 sequence is 13 residues long. CDR3 bases: TGCGCCAGCAGCTTCACAGGGGACTACGAGCAGTACTTC. As protein: CASSFTGDYEQYF.

The chain combines TRBV5-1 with TRBJ1-1; D uncertain. The CDR3 covers 13 residues. The V gene lost 0 bases and the J gene lost 1 base, with 4 bases spanning the gap. CDR1 SGHRS and CDR2 YFSETQ come from the germline V gene. CDR3 DNA sequence: TGCGCCAGCAGCTTGGGGTCGAACACTGAAGCTTTCTTT. Amino acids: CASSLGSNTEAFF.

The rearrangement links TRBV7-3 to TRBJ2-2; no clear D gene. CDR3 size: 13 residues. Germline V gene sequence: CDR1 SGHTA, CDR2 FQGTGA. V was cut by 5 bases and J by 0 bases, with 4 bases left in between. The CDR3 bases are TGTGCCAGCAGCGGGACGAACACCGGGGAGCTGTTTTTT. Its translation: CASSGTNTGELFF.

The rearrangement joins TRBV7-2 to TRBJ1-2; a possible D gene is TRBD1 (6 bases). CDR3 length: 15 amino acids. V lost 3 bases to trimming and J lost 7 bases, with 18 bases between them. The V gene's germline CDR1 is SGHTA and CDR2 FQGNSA. The CDR3 DNA reads TGTGCCAGCAGCTTTAAACCGGGGGGCGCTGGTGGCTACACCTTC. Amino acid sequence: CASSFKPGGAGGYTF.

The chain couples TRBV7-2 to TRBJ2-2; D ambiguous. This CDR3 spans 14 amino acids. The germline V gene has CDR1 SGHTA and CDR2 FQGNSA. V was trimmed by 5 bases and J by 1 base, leaving 8 bases between them. CDR3 sequence: CASSGEVNTGELFF. CDR3 nucleotide sequence: TGTGCCAGCAGCGGGGAAGTGAACACCGGGGAGCTGTTTTTT.